Shown below are 7 T cell receptor beta chains from a single sample sequenced in a study of cytomegalovirus exposure and HLA in healthy donors. Profiling relied on immunoSEQ multiplex PCR, and the TCRdb table lists in-frame clones only, not all of them. In the table there are 100,000 to 150,000 clones, roughly 95% of which are singletons. The sequenced sample was PBMCs. Receptors originate from a man aged 18-30 years in good health and CMV-seronegative.

The genes are TRBV9 and TRBJ2-1; 7 nucleotides match TRBD2. Trimming removed 4 bases from V and 5 bases from J; junction bases left unmatched: 12. The CDR3 totals 16 residues. Germline values: CDR1 SGDLS, CDR2 YYNGEE. The CDR3: CASSSGVREIHNEQFF. The CDR3 DNA follows: TGTGCCAGCAGCAGCGGTGTGCGGGAGATCCACAATGAGCAGTTCTTC. Full variable domain (outside the CDR3, taken from reference TRBV9 and TRBJ2-1): DSGVTQTPKHLITATGQRVTLRCSPRSGDLSVYWYQQSLDQGLQFLIQYYNGEERAKGNILERFSAQQFPDLHSELNLSSLELGDSALYFCASSSGVREIHNEQFFGPGTRLTVL.

The V call is TRBV30, the J call TRBJ1-4, with D possibly TRBD1 on 5 matching bases. Trimming cost V 1 base and J 8 bases, with 14 bases left between them. This CDR3 contains 14 residues. The germline V gene encodes CDR1 GTSNPN and CDR2 SVGIG (reference sequence). The CDR3 sequence is CAWSEGRAGEKLFF. In DNA, the CDR3 is TGTGCCTGGAGTGAGGGCAGGGCGGGGGAAAAACTGTTTTTT.

The V gene is TRBV28, the J gene TRBJ2-7; 9 positions match TRBD2. The CDR3 consists of 14 residues. Germline V gene lookup returns CDR1 MDHEN and CDR2 SYDVKM. V was clipped by 6 bases and J by 5 bases; unmatched bases: 8. The CDR3 sequence: CASSLTSGRDEQYF. CDR3 coding DNA: TGTGCCAGCAGCTTGACTAGCGGCCGCGACGAGCAGTACTTC.

The rearrangement joins TRBV6-4 to TRBJ2-1; D is perhaps TRBD2 (6 bases). The CDR3 extends over 16 amino acids. Germline V gives CDR1 MRHNA, CDR2 SNTAGT. The V end lost 2 bases, the J end lost 8 bases, and 19 bases lay between the germline ends. CDR3 sequence (DNA): TGTGCCAGCAGTGACGAGGCTAGCGCTCCTAGGGATGAGCAGTTCTTC. Translation gives CASSDEASAPRDEQFF.

This chain connects TRBV6-5 to TRBJ2-1; 9 nucleotides line up with TRBD1. CDR1 and CDR2 from the germline V gene are MNHEY and SVGAGI. After removal of 7 bases from V and 5 bases from J, the junction contained 6 bases not matched to a gene. This CDR3 has 14 residues. Written as DNA, the CDR3 is TGTGCCAGCATGGGGGACAGGGCCCACAATGAGCAGTTCTTC. Translated, it gives CASMGDRAHNEQFF.

CDR3 amino acids: CASSLDGTIVENIQYF. The CDR3 region has the DNA TGTGCCAGCAGCTTAGACGGGACAATCGTGGAAAACATTCAGTACTTC. This sequence joins TRBV7-2 and TRBJ2-4; D perhaps matches TRBD1 (6 bases). V was clipped by 1 base and J by 5 bases, with 15 bases between them. The CDR3 runs to 16 residues. Germline loops: CDR1 SGHTA, CDR2 FQGNSA. Looking up the rest from reference TRBV7-2 and TRBJ2-4 gives the full variable domain: GAGVSQSPSNKVTEKGKDVELRCDPISGHTALYWYRQSLGQGLEFLIYFQGNSAPDKSGLPSDRFSAERTGGSVSTLTIQRTQQEDSAVYLCASSLDGTIVENIQYFGAGTRLSVL.

V is TRBV5-4 and J is TRBJ2-5, with a possible D match to TRBD2 (6 bases). The ends were cut back, 0 bases at V and 1 base at J, with 13 bases in the middle. CDR3 size: 16 residues. Germline CDR1 is SGHNT and CDR2 is YYREEE (reference sequence). In DNA, the CDR3 is TGTGCCAGCAGCTTGGGGGTCGGGAGAACCCAAGAGACCCAGTACTTC. Translating it yields CASSLGVGRTQETQYF. Using reference TRBV5-4 and TRBJ2-5 for the parts outside the CDR3, the full variable domain is ETGVTQSPTHLIKTRGQQVTLRCSSQSGHNTVSWYQQALGQGPQFIFQYYREEENGRGNFPPRFSGLQFPNYSSELNVNALELDDSALYLCASSLGVGRTQETQYFGPGTRLLVL.